The next 14 T cell receptor beta chains were all read from a single sample in a study of neoadjuvant anti-PD-1 for oral cavity cancer. Here immunoSEQ multiplex PCR was the method, and the copy in TCRdb shows in-frame clones only, minus some. The profile covers about 14,000 clones, with 50% to 70% appearing a single time and about 2.9% taken by the ten largest. Material: PBMCs, obtained before nivolumab (anti-PD-1) treatment. Source of these receptors: a person between 35 and 79 years old with oral cavity squamous cell carcinoma.

The chain employs TRBV7-9 and TRBJ2-1; the match to TRBD2 covers 9 bases. V was pared by 4 bases and J by 9 bases, with 13 bases of the junction left unmatched. Germline CDR1 reads SEHNR; CDR2 reads FQNEAQ (reference sequence). The CDR3 length is 16 residues. The CDR3 sequence: CASSSPAWTSAPEQFF. In DNA, the CDR3 is TGTGCCAGCAGCTCCCCGGCCTGGACTAGCGCCCCTGAGCAGTTCTTC.

J is TRBJ2-2 and V is TRBV15; the D gene is possibly TRBD2 (6 bases). The CDR3 extends over 15 amino acids. CDR1 and CDR2 (germline): LNHNV, YYDKDF (reference sequence). Trimming cost V 5 bases and J 3 bases, with 13 bases left between them. The CDR3 sequence: CATSPGLGDTGELFF. The CDR3 DNA reads TGTGCCACCAGCCCGGGACTGGGAGACACCGGGGAGCTGTTTTTT.

This clone has more than one count but fewer than ten. The chain uses TRBV5-1 and TRBJ1-2; the D is unclear. From germline, CDR1 is SGHRS and CDR2 YFSETQ. There are 13 residues in the CDR3. The V and J ends lost 4 bases and 0 bases respectively, with 7 bases between them. The CDR3 nucleotides read TGCGCCAGCAGCGACCAGGCTAACTATGGCTACACCTTC. Translation gives CASSDQANYGYTF. The full variable domain, in which reference TRBV5-1 and TRBJ1-2 provide the parts outside the CDR3, is KAGVTQTPRYLIKTRGQQVTLSCSPISGHRSVSWYQQTPGQGLQFLFEYFSETQRNKGNFPGRFSGRQFSNSRSEMNVSTLELGDSALYLCASSDQANYGYTFGSGTRLTVV.

This clone was seen a handful of times. The chain uses TRBV2 and TRBJ1-1, with unresolved D. There are 13 residues in the CDR3. Trimming shortened V by 2 bases and J by 4 bases, and 8 bases separated the two germline ends. Germline assignment: CDR1 SNHLY and CDR2 FYNNEI. CDR3 coding DNA: TGTGCCAGCAGTGAATTGGAGATCACTGAAGCTTTCTTT. The encoded protein is CASSELEITEAFF.

In this sample, this clone turned up a few times. The chain has TRBV28 and TRBJ1-5; possible D gene TRBD1, 6 bases. V was pared by 6 bases and J by 6 bases, with 15 bases between. This CDR3 has 14 amino acids. Germline CDR1 is MDHEN and CDR2 is SYDVKM. The CDR3 loop is CASRQGVGGQPQHF. The CDR3 DNA reads TGTGCCAGCAGACAGGGAGTAGGGGGTCAGCCCCAGCATTTT.

This clone showed up just a few times. The chain carries TRBV5-5 and TRBJ1-4, with a weak D call TRBD1 (5 bases). Trimming took off 2 bases at V and 0 bases at J, with 8 bases between the two ends. Germline V gene data show CDR1 as SGHKS and CDR2 as YYEKEE (reference sequence). The CDR3 is made up of 15 amino acids. The CDR3 sequence: CASSFQGTTNEKLFF. CDR3 DNA sequence: TGTGCCAGCAGCTTTCAGGGAACAACTAATGAAAAACTGTTTTTT.

This chain uses TRBV11-2 with TRBJ1-3; D is unclear. The CDR3 length is 13 residues. Trimming took off 4 bases at V and 4 bases at J, with 8 bases between the two ends. Germline V gene lookup returns CDR1 SGHAT and CDR2 FQNNGV. The CDR3 nucleotides are TGTGCCAGCAGCTCATCCCAGGGAAACACCATATATTTT. Protein sequence: CASSSSQGNTIYF.

The rearrangement uses TRBV5-1 and TRBJ2-7; D is perhaps TRBD2 (5 bases). The CDR3 has 13 residues. Germline CDR1 reads SGHRS; CDR2 reads YFSETQ. The V end lost 0 bases, the J end lost 4 bases, and 8 bases lay between the germline ends. Written as DNA, the CDR3 is TGCGCCAGCAGCTTGGACGGGGTGTACGAGCAGTACTTC. This gives the protein CASSLDGVYEQYF.

The chain combines TRBV7-8 with TRBJ1-5; 10 bases agree with TRBD1. Germline trimming cut 4 bases from V and 2 bases from J; bases unmatched to any gene: 8. Germline CDR1 and CDR2: SGHVS and FQNEAQ. The CDR3 loop spans 17 amino acids. This chain's CDR3 is CASSSRDRGRGNQPQHF. The CDR3 DNA reads as TGTGCCAGCAGCTCCCGGGACAGGGGAAGAGGCAATCAGCCCCAGCATTTT.

Concerning this clone: Other DNA sequences in the same sample also yield this CDR3. The chain couples TRBV6-5 to TRBJ2-3; D possibly corresponds to TRBD1 (6 bases). The CDR3 loop spans 14 amino acids. CDR1 and CDR2 from the germline V gene are MNHEY and SVGAGI. Deletions cut 2 bases from V and 3 bases from J, with 9 bases between. For the CDR3, the DNA is TGTGCCAGCAGTTACGGGCAGGGGACAGATACGCAGTATTTT. Translation: CASSYGQGTDTQYF.

The V call is TRBV6-1, the J call TRBJ2-7; 7 bases fit TRBD1. V shed 10 bases, J shed 7 bases, and the junction held 16 bases outside the gene matches. Germline CDR1 MNHNS, CDR2 SASEGT. The CDR3 runs 14 residues. CDR3 in DNA: TGTGCCACCGAACAAGCCACAGGGGTGCGGGAGCAGTACTTC. As protein: CATEQATGVREQYF.

This chain joins TRBV6-5 and TRBJ2-4; 16 nucleotides match TRBD2. Per germline, CDR1 MNHEY and CDR2 SVGAGI. Losses at the gene ends were 0 bases for V and 8 bases for J; bases not matched to a gene: 1. CDR3 length: 16 amino acids. CDR3 bases: TGTGCCAGCAGTTACTCCGGGACTAGCGGGGGGGACATTCAGTACTTC. Protein sequence: CASSYSGTSGGDIQYF.

The chain links TRBV7-9 to TRBJ2-3; the D gene could be TRBD1 or TRBD2 (5 bases each). Germline values: CDR1 SEHNR, CDR2 FQNEAQ (reference sequence). The V end lost 1 base, the J end lost 2 bases, and 13 bases lay between the germline ends. There are 16 residues in the CDR3. The CDR3 coding sequence is TGTGCCAGCAGCTTAGGGGGGAGAGGGACCACAGATACGCAGTATTTT. This translates into CASSLGGRGTTDTQYF.

The rearrangement joins TRBV30 to TRBJ1-5; no firm D call. The CDR3 runs to 14 residues. The germline V gene encodes CDR1 GTSNPN and CDR2 SVGIG (reference sequence). The ends were cut back, 1 base at V and 0 bases at J, with 7 bases in the middle. This CDR3 is CAWSGDHSNQPQHF. CDR3 nucleotides: TGTGCCTGGAGTGGGGATCATAGCAATCAGCCCCAGCATTTT.